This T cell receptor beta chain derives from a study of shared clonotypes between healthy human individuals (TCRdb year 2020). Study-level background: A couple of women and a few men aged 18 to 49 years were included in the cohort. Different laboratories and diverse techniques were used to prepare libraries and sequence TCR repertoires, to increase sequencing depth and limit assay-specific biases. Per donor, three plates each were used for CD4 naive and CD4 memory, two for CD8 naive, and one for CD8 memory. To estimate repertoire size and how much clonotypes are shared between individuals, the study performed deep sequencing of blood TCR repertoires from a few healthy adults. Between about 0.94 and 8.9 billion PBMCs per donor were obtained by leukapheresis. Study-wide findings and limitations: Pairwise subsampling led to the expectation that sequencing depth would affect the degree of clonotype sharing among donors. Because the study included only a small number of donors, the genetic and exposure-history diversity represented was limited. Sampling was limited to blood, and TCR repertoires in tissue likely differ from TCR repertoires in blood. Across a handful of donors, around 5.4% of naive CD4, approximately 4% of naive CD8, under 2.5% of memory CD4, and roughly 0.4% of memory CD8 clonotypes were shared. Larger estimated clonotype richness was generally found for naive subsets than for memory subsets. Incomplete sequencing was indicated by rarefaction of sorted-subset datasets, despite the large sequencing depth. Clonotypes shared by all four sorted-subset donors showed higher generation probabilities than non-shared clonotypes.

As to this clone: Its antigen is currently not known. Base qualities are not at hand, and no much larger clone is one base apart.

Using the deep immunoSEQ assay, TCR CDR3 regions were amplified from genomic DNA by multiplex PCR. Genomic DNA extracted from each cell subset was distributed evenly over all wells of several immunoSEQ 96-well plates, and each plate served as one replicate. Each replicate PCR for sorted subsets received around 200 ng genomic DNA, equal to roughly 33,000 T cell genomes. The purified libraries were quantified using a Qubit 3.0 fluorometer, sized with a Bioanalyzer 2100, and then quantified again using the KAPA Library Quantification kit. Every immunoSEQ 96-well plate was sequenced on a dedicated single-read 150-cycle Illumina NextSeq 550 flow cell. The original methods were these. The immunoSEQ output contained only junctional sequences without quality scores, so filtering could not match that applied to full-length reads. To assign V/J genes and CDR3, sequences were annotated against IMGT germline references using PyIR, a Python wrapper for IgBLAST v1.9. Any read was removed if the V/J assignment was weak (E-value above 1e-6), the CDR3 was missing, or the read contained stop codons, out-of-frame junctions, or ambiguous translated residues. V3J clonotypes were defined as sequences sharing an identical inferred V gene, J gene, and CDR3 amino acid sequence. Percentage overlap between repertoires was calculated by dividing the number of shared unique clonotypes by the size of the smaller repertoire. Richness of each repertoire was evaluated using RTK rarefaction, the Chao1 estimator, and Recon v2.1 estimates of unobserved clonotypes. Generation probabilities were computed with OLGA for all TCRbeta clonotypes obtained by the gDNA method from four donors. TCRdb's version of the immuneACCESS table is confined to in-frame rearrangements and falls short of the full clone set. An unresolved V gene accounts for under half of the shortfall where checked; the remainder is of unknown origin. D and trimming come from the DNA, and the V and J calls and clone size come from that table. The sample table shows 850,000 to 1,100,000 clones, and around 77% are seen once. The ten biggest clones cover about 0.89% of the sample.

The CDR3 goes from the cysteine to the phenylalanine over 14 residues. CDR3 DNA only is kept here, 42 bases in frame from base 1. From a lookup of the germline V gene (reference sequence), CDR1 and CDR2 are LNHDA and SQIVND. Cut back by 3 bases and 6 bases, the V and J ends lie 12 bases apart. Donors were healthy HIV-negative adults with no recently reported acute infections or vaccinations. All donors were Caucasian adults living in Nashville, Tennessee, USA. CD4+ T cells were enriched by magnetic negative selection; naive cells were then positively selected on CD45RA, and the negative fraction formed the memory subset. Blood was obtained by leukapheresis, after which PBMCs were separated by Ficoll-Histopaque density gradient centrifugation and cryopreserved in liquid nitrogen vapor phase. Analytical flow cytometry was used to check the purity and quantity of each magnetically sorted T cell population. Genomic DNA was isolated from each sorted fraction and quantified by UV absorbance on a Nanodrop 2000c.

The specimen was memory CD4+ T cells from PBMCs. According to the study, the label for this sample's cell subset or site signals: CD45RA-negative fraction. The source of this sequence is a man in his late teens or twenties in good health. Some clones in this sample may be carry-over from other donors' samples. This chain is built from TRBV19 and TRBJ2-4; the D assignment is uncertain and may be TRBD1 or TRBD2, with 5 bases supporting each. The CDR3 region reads CASSIGGGANIQYF. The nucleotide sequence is TGTGCCAGTAGTATTGGGGGTGGCGCAAACATTCAGTACTTC.